This passage covers 29 T cell receptor beta chains from one sample sequenced in a study of blood T cell repertoires in COVID-19. Profiling relied on immunoSEQ multiplex PCR, and the TCRdb table lists in-frame clones only, not all of them. The table includes about 230,000 clones, approximately 87% detected once. The sequencing input was peripheral blood. All receptors come from a woman in her seventies with active or convalescent COVID-19.

The rearrangement links TRBV11-2 to TRBJ1-4, with 7 bases that match TRBD1. The V segment lost 5 bases and the J segment 1 base; nucleotides outside the gene matches: 13. From germline, CDR1 is SGHAT and CDR2 FQNNGV. The CDR3 is made up of 18 amino acids. In DNA form, the CDR3 reads TGTGCCAGCAGCAAAAAGCACAGGGGCCTTATAACTAATGAAAAACTGTTTTTT. It specifies CASSKKHRGLITNEKLFF.

The count of this clone is one. The J gene is TRBJ2-3, the V gene TRBV12-3 or TRBV12-4; D is unclear. CDR3 length equals 11 residues. With 8 bases removed from V and 5 bases from J, the gap between germline ends came to 8 bases. The CDR3: CASGQVDTQYF. The CDR3, as DNA: TGTGCCAGCGGGCAAGTAGATACGCAGTATTTT.

The gene calls are TRBV30 and TRBJ1-2, with 7 bases aligning to TRBD1. The germline gives CDR1 GTSNPN, CDR2 SVGIG (reference sequence). CDR3 length: 13 residues. The V gene end was trimmed by 2 bases and the J gene end by 4 bases; junction bases not matched to a gene: 4. As DNA, the CDR3 is TGTGCCTGGAGTCAACAGGGGTTCTATGGCTACACCTTC. Its translation is CAWSQQGFYGYTF.

The chain combines TRBV5-6 with TRBJ2-7, with D uncertain. The CDR3 spans 13 residues. The germline V gene encodes CDR1 SGHDT and CDR2 YYEEEE. Trimming pared 0 bases from V and 0 bases from J, leaving 4 bases between. DNA for the CDR3: TGTGCCAGCAGCTTGGTCCACTCCTACGAGCAGTACTTC. Translating it yields CASSLVHSYEQYF.

The rearrangement joins TRBV5-6 to TRBJ2-7, with a tentative D call TRBD2 (6 bases). Per germline, CDR1 SGHDT and CDR2 YYEEEE. V lost 4 bases and J 5 bases, leaving 10 bases between the germline ends. This CDR3 has 12 amino acids. This CDR3 is CASSAGTDEQYF. CDR3 sequence (DNA): TGTGCCAGCAGCGCGGGGACGGACGAGCAGTACTTC.

V is TRBV28 and J is TRBJ1-2, with a tentative D call TRBD1 (6 bases). The CDR3 consists of 11 residues. From germline, CDR1 is MDHEN and CDR2 SYDVKM. V lost 8 bases and J lost 6, with 10 bases in between. CDR3 region: CASGWTDGYTF. CDR3 DNA sequence: TGTGCCAGCGGCTGGACAGATGGCTACACCTTC.

This clone was observed a handful of times. This chain connects TRBV27 to TRBJ2-4; 11 bases map to TRBD1. This CDR3 is 19 amino acids long. V gave up 5 bases and J gave up 2 bases; unmatched junction bases: 14. Germline assignment: CDR1 MNHEY and CDR2 SMNVEV (reference sequence). The CDR3 DNA sequence: TGTGCCAGCAGTAATCCGGGACAGGGGGGGACGGAAACCAAAAACATTCAGTACTTC. Translating it yields CASSNPGQGGTETKNIQYF.

The rearrangement joins TRBV7-8 to TRBJ2-7; TRBD1 matches 9 bases. This CDR3 is built from 14 residues. CDR1 SGHVS and CDR2 FQNEAQ come from the germline V gene. Trimming removed 0 bases from V and 7 bases from J; junction bases left unmatched: 4. The CDR3 protein is CASSLAGQGEEQYF. CDR3 nucleotides: TGTGCCAGCAGCTTAGCGGGACAGGGTGAAGAGCAGTACTTC. Full variable domain (remainder filled in from reference TRBV7-8 and TRBJ2-7): GAGVSQSPRYKVAKRGQDVALRCDPISGHVSLFWYQQALGQGPEFLTYFQNEAQLDKSGLPSDRFFAERPEGSVSTLKIQRTQQEDSAVYLCASSLAGQGEEQYFGPGTRLTVT.

The V and J genes are TRBV28 and TRBJ1-5, with 8 bases identical to TRBD1. V gave up 5 bases and J gave up 5 bases; unmatched junction bases: 8. CDR1 and CDR2 (germline): MDHEN, SYDVKM. This CDR3 comprises 15 residues. The DNA of the CDR3 is TGTGCCAGCAGTGCCGACAGGGGTGGGGATCAGCCCCAGCATTTT. Protein: CASSADRGGDQPQHF. Together with reference TRBV28 and TRBJ1-5, the CDR3 gives the full variable domain: DVKVTQSSRYLVKRTGEKVFLECVQDMDHENMFWYRQDPGLGLRLIYFSYDVKMKEKGDIPEGYSVSREKKERFSLILESASTNQTSMYLCASSADRGGDQPQHFGDGTRLSIL.

The chain has TRBV4-1 and TRBJ1-3; D is ambiguous. The CDR3 runs to 13 residues. Germline V gene sequence: CDR1 MGHRA, CDR2 YSYEKL. V lost 1 base, J lost 8 bases, and 9 bases lay in between. The DNA of the CDR3 is TGCGCCAGCAGCCAAGTTTTTGCGGACACCATATATTTT. This sequence encodes CASSQVFADTIYF.

This sequence joins TRBV11-2 and TRBJ1-1; TRBD1 matches 7 bases. The trim removed 6 bases at V and 3 bases at J, leaving 13 bases unmatched. The V gene's germline CDR1 is SGHAT and CDR2 FQNNGV. The CDR3 spans 16 residues. The CDR3: CASRSFQTGQYTEAFF. CDR3 bases: TGTGCCAGCAGGAGCTTCCAGACGGGACAGTACACTGAAGCTTTCTTT.

The chain uses TRBV13 and TRBJ2-7; 7 bases line up with TRBD1. Germline V lookup: CDR1 PRHDT, CDR2 FYEKMQ (reference sequence). The CDR3 contains 16 residues. V lost 5 bases, J lost 2 bases, and 12 bases stayed unmatched. The CDR3 spells CASSERGQGKAYEQYF. As DNA, the CDR3 is TGTGCCAGCAGCGAGAGGGGGCAGGGGAAGGCCTACGAGCAGTACTTC. The variable domain in full, completed from reference TRBV13 and TRBJ2-7, reads AAGVIQSPRHLIKEKRETATLKCYPIPRHDTVYWYQQGPGQDPQFLISFYEKMQSDKGSIPDRFSAQQFSDYHSELNMSSLELGDSALYFCASSERGQGKAYEQYFGPGTRLTVT.

The chain couples TRBV6-4 to TRBJ1-2, with a weak D call TRBD1 (6 bases). Germline V gene data show CDR1 as MRHNA and CDR2 as SNTAGT. Trimming removed 4 bases at V and 4 bases at J, with 10 bases between. This CDR3 spans 13 amino acids. The CDR3 here is CASSAGRGYGYTF. The CDR3 nucleotides read TGTGCCAGCAGTGCGGGCAGGGGCTATGGCTACACCTTC.

CDR3 in DNA: TGTGCCAGCAGCCCCGGGACAGGGGACAACACTGAAGCTTTCTTT. Translating gives CASSPGTGDNTEAFF. The genes are TRBV11-3 and TRBJ1-1; 10 bases match TRBD1. Germline CDR1 reads SGHNT; CDR2 reads YENEEA. The CDR3 runs 15 residues. V lost 5 bases, J lost 2 bases, and 5 bases stayed unmatched.

This clone has just one count. The CDR3 loop is CASSLQGRDRDGYTF. The CDR3 DNA is TGTGCCAGCAGCTTGCAAGGCAGGGATCGGGATGGCTACACCTTC. V gene TRBV5-5 combines with J gene TRBJ1-2, with a weak D call TRBD1 (5 bases). Germline lookup yields CDR1 SGHKS and CDR2 YYEKEE (reference sequence). The V end lost 1 base, the J end lost 6 bases, and 16 bases lay between the germline ends. This CDR3 is 15 amino acids long. The full variable domain, in which reference TRBV5-5 and TRBJ1-2 provide the parts outside the CDR3, is DAGVTQSPTHLIKTRGQQVTLRCSPISGHKSVSWYQQVLGQGPQFIFQYYEKEERGRGNFPDRFSARQFPNYSSELNVNALLLGDSALYLCASSLQGRDRDGYTFGSGTRLTVV.

The rearrangement uses TRBV7-8 and TRBJ2-5, with 7 bases lining up with TRBD1. This CDR3 region has 15 residues. The J segment lost 3 bases and the V segment lost 3 bases, leaving 7 bases of the junction unmatched. Germline CDR1 and CDR2: SGHVS and FQNEAQ. CDR3 sequence: CASSFPGQSKETQYF. Here the CDR3 DNA reads TGTGCCAGCAGCTTTCCGGGACAGAGCAAAGAGACCCAGTACTTC. The full variable domain, rest sourced from reference TRBV7-8 and TRBJ2-5, is GAGVSQSPRYKVAKRGQDVALRCDPISGHVSLFWYQQALGQGPEFLTYFQNEAQLDKSGLPSDRFFAERPEGSVSTLKIQRTQQEDSAVYLCASSFPGQSKETQYFGPGTRLLVL.

The chain uses TRBV3-1 (or the pseudogene TRBV3-2) and TRBJ2-1, with 7 bases aligning to TRBD1. Trimming at V came to 1 base and at J to 7 bases, leaving 7 bases not matched to a gene. CDR1 LGHDT and CDR2 YNNKEL come from the germline V gene (reference sequence). The CDR3 totals 15 residues. As DNA, the CDR3 is TGTGCCAGCAGCCAAGCGGGACAGCGCCTTAATGAGCAGTTCTTC. Translating gives CASSQAGQRLNEQFF.

Here the CDR3 DNA reads TGTGCCAGCAGCAGCAACGACAGGGGGCCTTTTACCTACGAGCAGTACTTC. Translating it yields CASSSNDRGPFTYEQYF. The chain has TRBV7-9 and TRBJ2-7, with 10 bases aligning to TRBD1. The CDR3 runs to 17 residues. Unmatched junction bases numbered 12, after V lost 5 bases and J lost 2 bases. The germline V gene has CDR1 SEHNR and CDR2 FQNEAQ (reference sequence).

Regarding this clone: The germline gene is not matched at one end of the junction; a read error may be the cause. The chain has TRBV7-7 and TRBJ2-1, with a weak D call TRBD1 (5 bases). The V gene's germline CDR1 is SSHAT and CDR2 FNYEAQ (reference sequence). The CDR3 is 14 residues long. The CDR3: CASSQGAAYNEQFF. CDR3 in DNA: TGTGCTAGCAGCCAAGGGGCGGCGTACAATGAGCAGTTCTTC.

The V gene is TRBV5-8, the J gene TRBJ2-7, with 7 bases identical to TRBD1. CDR3 length: 13 residues. Germline values: CDR1 SGHTS, CDR2 YDEGEE. V lost 4 bases and J lost 3; bases outside the gene matches: 4. The CDR3 loop reads CASSQGQFYEQYF. The DNA of the CDR3 is TGTGCCAGCAGCCAGGGACAGTTCTACGAGCAGTACTTC.

This clone was found once. CDR3 sequence: CASSPGHQETQYF. CDR3 in DNA: TGTGCCAGCTCACCGGGGCACCAAGAGACCCAGTACTTC. The rearrangement uses TRBV18 and TRBJ2-5; maybe TRBD1 (5 bases). V lost 3 bases, J lost 0 bases, and 5 bases lay in between. Germline CDR1 and CDR2: KGHSH and LQKENI. CDR3 length: 13 amino acids.

The chain carries TRBV19 and TRBJ1-1; TRBD1 agrees at 9 bases. The germline CDR1 and CDR2 sequences are LNHDA and SQIVND (reference sequence). The CDR3 consists of 17 residues. After removal of 3 bases from V and 1 base from J, the junction contained 9 bases not matched to a gene. The CDR3 region is CASSIFGTGTRNTEAFF. The CDR3, as DNA: TGTGCCAGTAGTATTTTCGGGACAGGGACCCGGAACACTGAAGCTTTCTTT.

V and J are TRBV5-6 and TRBJ1-5; D is unresolved. Germline V gene data show CDR1 as SGHDT and CDR2 as YYEEEE. There are 14 residues in the CDR3. V was cut by 0 bases and J by 7 bases, with 11 bases left in between. The CDR3: CASSLGQYSQPQHF. The DNA of the CDR3 is TGTGCCAGCAGCTTGGGTCAGTACAGCCAGCCCCAGCATTTT.

The V call is TRBV4-1, the J call TRBJ1-4; tentative D call: TRBD1 (6 bases). Germline CDR1 and CDR2: MGHRA and YSYEKL. Trimming shortened V by 8 bases and J by 3 bases, and 19 bases separated the two germline ends. CDR3 length equals 16 residues. The CDR3 DNA sequence: TGCGCCAGCGCCCATATAGTTGAGGGGGCTAATGAAAAACTGTTTTTT. Translated: CASAHIVEGANEKLFF.

The chain is built from TRBV7-2 and TRBJ1-1; D not certain. Germline V CDR1 and CDR2: SGHTA, FQGNSA. V was clipped by 2 bases and J by 3 bases, with 4 bases between them. The CDR3 has 12 residues. This CDR3 reads CASSLRDTEAFF. The CDR3 DNA reads TGTGCCAGCAGCTTACGGGACACTGAAGCTTTCTTT.

V usage is TRBV5-1 and J usage is TRBJ1-4; 10 nucleotides align to TRBD1. CDR3 length equals 18 residues. J lost 2 bases, V lost 0 bases, and 7 bases had no gene match. The V gene's germline CDR1 is SGHRS and CDR2 YFSETQ. The CDR3 loop reads CASSLAGTGDLTNEKLFF. In DNA, the CDR3 is TGCGCCAGCAGCTTGGCCGGGACAGGGGATCTCACTAATGAAAAACTGTTTTTT.

The genes are TRBV6-5 and TRBJ2-1; 8 bases line up with TRBD1. Trimming cost V 8 bases and J 6 bases; bases outside gene matches: 9. Per the germline V gene, CDR1 is MNHEY and CDR2 is SVGAGI. The CDR3 runs 14 residues. The CDR3 here is CASLAGGPINEQFF. The CDR3, as DNA: TGTGCCAGCCTCGCAGGGGGCCCAATCAATGAGCAGTTCTTC.

This chain joins TRBV6-6 and TRBJ2-2; D may be TRBD1 (5 bases). This CDR3 has 15 residues. Per the germline V gene, CDR1 is MNHNY and CDR2 is SVGAGI (reference sequence). Trimming cost V 5 bases and J 1 base, with 11 bases left between them. DNA of the CDR3: TGTGCCAGCAGTGGAGACAGATTGAACACCGGGGAGCTGTTTTTT. As protein: CASSGDRLNTGELFF.

The CDR3, as DNA: TGTGCCAGCAGCCTCACGGGGGGCGGTGGCTACACCTTC. Its protein product is CASSLTGGGGYTF. This sequence joins TRBV7-9 and TRBJ1-2; tentative D call: TRBD1 (6 bases). CDR3 length: 13 amino acids. Trimming pared 5 bases from V and 7 bases from J, leaving 14 bases between. The V gene's germline CDR1 is SEHNR and CDR2 FQNEAQ (reference sequence).